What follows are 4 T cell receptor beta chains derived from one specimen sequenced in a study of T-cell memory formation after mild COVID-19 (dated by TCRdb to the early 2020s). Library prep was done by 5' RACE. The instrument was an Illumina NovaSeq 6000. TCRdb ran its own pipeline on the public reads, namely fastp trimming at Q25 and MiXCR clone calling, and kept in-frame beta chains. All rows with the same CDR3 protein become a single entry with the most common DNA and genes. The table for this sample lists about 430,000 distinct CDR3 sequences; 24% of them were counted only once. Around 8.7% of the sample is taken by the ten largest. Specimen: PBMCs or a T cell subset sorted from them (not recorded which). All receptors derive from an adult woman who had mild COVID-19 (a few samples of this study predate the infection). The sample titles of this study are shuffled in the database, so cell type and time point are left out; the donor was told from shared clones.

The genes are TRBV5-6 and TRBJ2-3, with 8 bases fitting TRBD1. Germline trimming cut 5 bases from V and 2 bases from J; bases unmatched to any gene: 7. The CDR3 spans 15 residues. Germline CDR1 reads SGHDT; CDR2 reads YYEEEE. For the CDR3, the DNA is TGTGCCAGCAGGCGCCGGGACAGGATCACAGATACGCAGTATTTT. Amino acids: CASRRRDRITDTQYF.

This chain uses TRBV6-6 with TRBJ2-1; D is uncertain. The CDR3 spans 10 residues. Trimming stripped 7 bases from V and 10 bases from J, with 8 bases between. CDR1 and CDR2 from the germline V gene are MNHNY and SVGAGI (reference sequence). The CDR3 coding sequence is TGTGCCAGCAACCACCCCGAGCAGTTCTTC. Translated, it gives CASNHPEQFF.

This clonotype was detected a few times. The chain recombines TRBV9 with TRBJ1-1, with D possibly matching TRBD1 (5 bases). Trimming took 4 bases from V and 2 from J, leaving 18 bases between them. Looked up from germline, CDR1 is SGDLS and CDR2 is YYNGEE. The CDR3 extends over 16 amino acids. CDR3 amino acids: CASSPDGGWGNTEAFF. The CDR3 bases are TGTGCCAGCAGCCCCGACGGGGGTTGGGGAAACACTGAAGCTTTCTTT.

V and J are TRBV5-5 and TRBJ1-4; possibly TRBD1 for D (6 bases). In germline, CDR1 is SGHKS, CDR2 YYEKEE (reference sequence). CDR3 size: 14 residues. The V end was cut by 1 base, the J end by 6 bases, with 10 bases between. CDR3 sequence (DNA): TGTGCCAGCAGCTTGATACAGGGCTATGAAAAACTGTTTTTT. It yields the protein CASSLIQGYEKLFF.